The TCR beta chain described here comes from a study of blood T cell repertoires in COVID-19 (TCRdb year 2020). In terms of the full investigation: Collaborator samples came from the United States, Italy and Spain and covered acute and convalescent phases of COVID-19. A de-identified subject ID, COVID-19 status, age in years and sex were almost always included in the sample metadata. Where available, HLA class I and class II types were obtained from metadata supplied by the sample provider rather than from assay-based typing. The repertoires were released in a freely available public database intended as a resource for research on the immune response to SARS-CoV-2. The samples were drawn from two sources: the first 160 participants of the ongoing ImmuneRACE study, and fewer than 1,500 subjects contributed by 6 global collaborators. The prospective study material was composed of cDNA or gDNA derived from T cells, B-cell-depleted T cells, or PBMCs. The dataset comprised deeply sampled blood TCRbeta repertoires from subjects exposed to, actively infected with, or recovered from COVID-19. Study-wide findings and limitations: Clinical and demographic metadata were provided uncurated, with the amount varying by source and participant.

Concerning this clone: Its antigen has not been determined. Qualities for individual bases were not recorded, and no much larger clone is one base off.

CDR1 SGHRS and CDR2 YFSETQ were looked up in the germline V gene. Counted from cysteine to phenylalanine, this CDR3 has 13 amino acids. Of all the DNA, just the CDR3 is kept, 39 bases in frame from base 1. V and J are truncated by 3 bases and 5 bases respectively, leaving an intervening sequence of 8 bases. TCRbeta CDR3 regions were amplified from genomic DNA by means of the immunoSEQ Assay, a bias-controlled multiplex PCR. Turning to the authors' computational methods: Within the assay, amplification of reference gene primers was used to estimate how many nucleated cells each sample contained. To quantify the absolute abundance of each unique TCRbeta CDR3 rearrangement, sequence reads were collapsed and filtered. For each sample, productive Simpson clonality was calculated as the square root of Simpson's diversity index across productive rearrangements. Entries here come from immuneACCESS through TCRdb and include only in-frame sequences with V and J called. Some clones fail to appear in such tables; in the studies checked, an unresolved V gene covers under half of the shortfall, and the cause of the remainder is unknown. That table furnishes V, J and clone size, whereas the DNA furnished D and trimming. The sample records 150,000 or so clones, approximately 80% of which are singletons. 12% of the sample comes from the top ten.

One collaborating source in Seattle enrolled patients during active infection and followed them longitudinally through the course of disease. The collaborating institutions used their own protocols to collect whole blood in K2EDTA tubes. Collaborator samples were shipped for TCRbeta analysis as frozen whole blood, isolated PBMCs, or DNA extracted from either sample type. The sample taken for sequencing was peripheral blood. The chain is made from TRBV5-1 and TRBJ2-2; the D gene is perhaps TRBD1, on 6 matching bases. The TCR comes from a woman aged 60-75 years with COVID-19, enrolled during active disease. The CDR3 here reads CASSYDRTGELFF. The nucleotides read TGCGCCAGCAGCTATGACAGGACCGGGGAGCTGTTTTTT.